These 22 T cell receptor beta chains came from one sample sequenced in a study of Graves' ophthalmopathy and Graves' hyperthyroidism. CDR3 regions of TCR beta were amplified from RNA transcripts. An initial RT-PCR round employing HTBI primers preceded a second-round multiplex PCR. Each CDR3 protein gets one entry after TCRdb re-called the multiplex PCR reads with MiXCR. The table records some 170,000 distinct CDR3 sequences, roughly 36% of them present only once. The sequenced sample consisted of peripheral blood. Every receptor here comes from a man aged 25-40 years with Graves' ophthalmopathy.

The chain is built from TRBV6-1 and TRBJ2-7, with 16 positions matching TRBD2. There are 16 residues in the CDR3. Germline V gives CDR1 MNHNS, CDR2 SASEGT. V trimming: 6 bases; J trimming: 4 bases; junction bases outside the gene matches: 6. This chain's CDR3 is CASRRGTSGRAYEQYF. CDR3 nucleotide sequence: TGTGCCAGCAGACGCGGGACTAGCGGGAGGGCTTACGAGCAGTACTTC.

V and J are TRBV28 and TRBJ2-5; D not certain. Germline lookup yields CDR1 MDHEN and CDR2 SYDVKM. CDR3 length: 14 residues. Between the trimmed V and J ends, which lost 2 bases and 4 bases, there was a span of 11 bases. The CDR3 protein is CASSLIPSGETQYF. In nucleotides, the CDR3 is TGTGCCAGCAGTTTAATCCCATCCGGAGAGACCCAGTACTTC.

The chain carries TRBV29-1 and TRBJ1-2; possibly TRBD1 for D (5 bases). The germline gives CDR1 SQVTM, CDR2 ANQGSEA. The CDR3 runs to 11 residues. Trimming cost V 6 bases and J 8 bases, with 13 bases left between them. CDR3 region: CSVGVGEGYTF. DNA for the CDR3: TGCAGCGTGGGAGTGGGGGAGGGCTACACCTTC.

This clonotype was recorded many times. The rearrangement links TRBV12-3 or TRBV12-4 to TRBJ2-2; 8 nucleotides align to TRBD2. V was clipped by 1 base and J by 4 bases; unmatched bases: 5. The CDR3 consists of 16 residues. CDR3 in amino acids: CASSLVVAGITGELFF. DNA of the CDR3: TGTGCCAGCAGTTTAGTTGTAGCGGGAATCACCGGGGAGCTGTTTTTT.

The rearrangement uses TRBV28 and TRBJ2-7; D unclear. The CDR3 totals 13 residues. Trimming pared 6 bases from V and 3 bases from J, leaving 12 bases between. Germline-derived CDR1 and CDR2 are MDHEN and SYDVKM. DNA for the CDR3: TGTGCCAGCAGGCCGGGTTGGGGCTACGAGCAGTACTTC. Its protein product is CASRPGWGYEQYF.

This clonotype was observed many times. The genes are TRBV30 and TRBJ2-7, with a weak D call TRBD1 (6 bases). The CDR3 covers 14 residues. The V and J ends lost 2 bases and 2 bases respectively, with 13 bases between them. The germline V gene has CDR1 GTSNPN and CDR2 SVGIG (reference sequence). In nucleotides, the CDR3 is TGTGCCTGGAGTTCCCCCCGGGACACCTACGAGCAGTACTTC. Its protein product is CAWSSPRDTYEQYF.

The J gene is TRBJ2-7, the V gene TRBV12-3 or TRBV12-4; no firm D call. V lost 3 bases and J 3 bases, leaving 9 bases between the germline ends. CDR3 length: 13 residues. The CDR3 coding sequence is TGTGCCAGCAGTTTGGGGATCGTCTACGAGCAGTACTTC. Translation: CASSLGIVYEQYF.

This clonotype was counted many times. The chain uses TRBV28 and TRBJ1-1, with a weak D call TRBD1 (5 bases). The CDR3 has 17 residues. The V end was cut by 7 bases, the J end by 3 bases, with 24 bases between. The germline V gene encodes CDR1 MDHEN and CDR2 SYDVKM. CDR3 residues: CASTSAGRGGVDTEAFF. The CDR3 nucleotides are TGTGCCAGCACCTCGGCGGGGCGCGGTGGTGTGGACACTGAAGCTTTCTTT.

V usage is TRBV19 and J usage is TRBJ1-5; D is undetermined. Germline CDR1 LNHDA, CDR2 SQIVND (reference sequence). The CDR3 covers 15 residues. V was clipped by 4 bases and J by 9 bases, with 19 bases between them. The CDR3 sequence is CASSTSDGLAWPQHF. CDR3 nucleotide sequence: TGTGCCAGTAGTACCTCGGACGGCTTAGCTTGGCCCCAGCATTTT.

This clonotype was picked up many times. V gene TRBV5-1 combines with J gene TRBJ2-2; 10 nucleotides line up with TRBD2. J was trimmed by 1 base and V by 0 bases; bases with no gene match: 3. The CDR3 has 17 residues. The germline V gene has CDR1 SGHRS and CDR2 YFSETQ. This CDR3 reads CASSLGGLARNTGELFF. For the CDR3, the DNA is TGCGCCAGCAGCTTGGGGGGACTAGCGCGGAACACCGGGGAGCTGTTTTTT.

The table lists this clonotype with many counts. The V and J genes are TRBV15 and TRBJ2-7; no clear D gene. The CDR3 is made up of 13 amino acids. Trimming left V 3 bases short and J 1 base short, with 7 bases between. The germline CDR1 and CDR2 sequences are LNHNV and YYDKDF (reference sequence). The CDR3 DNA sequence: TGTGCCACCAGCAGGGACGGTTCCTACGAGCAGTACTTC. It is translated as CATSRDGSYEQYF.

Many counts were recorded for this clonotype. V usage is TRBV4-2 and J usage is TRBJ2-7; TRBD2 matches 10 bases. CDR3 length: 16 residues. Germline V lookup: CDR1 LGHNA, CDR2 YNFKEQ. V trimming: 5 bases; J trimming: 0 bases; junction bases outside the gene matches: 7. The CDR3 coding sequence is TGTGCCAGCAGCAAAACTAGCGGGGACCCCTCCTACGAGCAGTACTTC. Translating it yields CASSKTSGDPSYEQYF.

This chain uses TRBV9 with TRBJ2-5; D unclear. Germline V lookup: CDR1 SGDLS, CDR2 YYNGEE. Between the trimmed V and J ends, which lost 2 bases and 4 bases, there was a span of 15 bases. The CDR3 totals 15 residues. CDR3 amino acids: CASSVRSSDIETQYF. The DNA of the CDR3 is TGTGCCAGCAGCGTTCGGAGCAGCGACATAGAGACCCAGTACTTC. Complete variable domain (other parts from reference TRBV9 and TRBJ2-5): DSGVTQTPKHLITATGQRVTLRCSPRSGDLSVYWYQQSLDQGLQFLIQYYNGEERAKGNILERFSAQQFPDLHSELNLSSLELGDSALYFCASSVRSSDIETQYFGPGTRLLVL.

The chain carries TRBV11-2 and TRBJ2-7; TRBD1 matches 8 bases. The CDR3 has 15 residues. V was pared by 4 bases and J by 0 bases, with 5 bases of the junction left unmatched. Germline lookup yields CDR1 SGHAT and CDR2 FQNNGV. Here the CDR3 reads CASSSSTGVSYEQYF. CDR3 sequence (DNA): TGTGCCAGCAGCTCTTCGACAGGGGTCTCCTACGAGCAGTACTTC.

The chain couples TRBV6-5 to TRBJ2-5, with D perhaps TRBD1 (5 bases). Trimming removed 6 bases from V and 5 bases from J, with 16 bases in between. Germline loops: CDR1 MNHEY, CDR2 SVGAGI. CDR3 length: 14 residues. This CDR3 reads CASRLSRVFETQYF. The CDR3 region has the DNA TGTGCCAGCAGATTATCCAGGGTATTCGAGACCCAGTACTTC.

V usage is TRBV28 and J usage is TRBJ1-6, with D unclear. The CDR3 loop spans 14 amino acids. The germline V gene encodes CDR1 MDHEN and CDR2 SYDVKM. Trimming took off 3 bases at V and 5 bases at J, with 8 bases between the two ends. CDR3 loop: CASSLDLDNSPLHF. The CDR3 coding sequence is TGTGCCAGCAGTTTGGACTTAGATAATTCACCCCTCCACTTT.

This clonotype was found many times. This sequence joins TRBV7-9 and TRBJ2-5; the match to TRBD2 covers 13 bases. The CDR3 covers 19 residues. The V and J ends lost 1 base and 2 bases, in that order; junction bases with no gene match: 10. Germline CDR1 and CDR2: SEHNR and FQNEAQ (reference sequence). The CDR3 reads CASSLGRTSGSEGQETQYF. In DNA form, the CDR3 reads TGTGCCAGCAGCTTAGGACGGACTAGCGGGAGTGAAGGGCAAGAGACCCAGTACTTC.

The V gene is TRBV24-1, the J gene TRBJ2-2, with D uncertain. This CDR3 spans 12 amino acids. Germline CDR1 and CDR2: KGHDR and SFDVKD. The V gene lost 10 bases and the J gene lost 6 bases, with 11 bases spanning the gap. The CDR3 sequence: CATRDHAGELFF. The DNA for the CDR3 is TGTGCCACTCGTGATCATGCCGGGGAGCTGTTTTTT.

The V call is TRBV6-1, the J call TRBJ2-7; tentatively, D is TRBD1 (7 bases). Trimming removed 7 bases from V and 6 bases from J, with 28 bases in between. Germline V gives CDR1 MNHNS, CDR2 SASEGT. This CDR3 spans 17 amino acids. The CDR3 region has the DNA TGTGCCAGCACCCGACGGGGATACCCGGAGGGGGCTCTCGAGCAGTACTTC. Translation: CASTRRGYPEGALEQYF.

The genes are TRBV12-3 or TRBV12-4 and TRBJ2-5, with TRBD1 matching over 9 bases. The end of the DNA is better explained by TRBJ2-4, so the J call may be wrong. This CDR3 is 15 amino acids long. CDR3 nucleotides: TGTGCCAGCAGTTACTGGGGACAGGGAACAAACATTCAGTACTTC. It translates to CASSYWGQGTNIQYF.

This sequence joins TRBV6-2 or TRBV6-3 and TRBJ1-5, with 7 bases aligning to TRBD1. Germline loops: CDR1 MNHEY, CDR2 SVGEGT. CDR3 length equals 19 residues. V lost 0 bases and J lost 5; bases outside the gene matches: 16. This CDR3 reads CASSYSNAVAGGTDQPQHF. DNA for the CDR3: TGTGCCAGCAGTTACTCGAACGCCGTGGCAGGGGGAACGGATCAGCCCCAGCATTTT.

This clonotype was found many times. The gene calls are TRBV12-3 or TRBV12-4 and TRBJ2-2; D is unresolved. V was pared by 3 bases and J by 0 bases, with 2 bases between. This CDR3 has 13 amino acids. CDR3 residues: CASSFANTGELFF. CDR3 DNA sequence: TGTGCCAGCAGTTTTGCGAACACCGGGGAGCTGTTTTTT.